This T cell receptor beta chain was found in a study of tumor-infiltrating lymphocytes in glioblastoma multiforme. This clonotype was picked up one time. The conserved closing phenylalanine or tryptophan is absent in this CDR3, likely reflecting a read error. The CDR3 runs to 15 residues. The germline CDR1 and CDR2 sequences are WSHSY and SAAADI. TCR beta libraries were built from RNA through three nested multiplex PCR rounds using modified ARM-PCR. TCRdb passed the multiplex PCR reads through MiXCR, listing each CDR3 protein once. This table holds more than 10,000 distinct CDR3 sequences, around 70% found once.

Sequences were obtained from brain tumor tissue. This chain connects TRBV10-2 to TRBJ2-3; weak D call: TRBD1 (6 bases). The TCR sequence derives from a male donor with glioblastoma. As DNA, the CDR3 is TGCGCCAGCAGTGAGGCAGGGGCCGGAGCAGATATGCAGTATTTA. As protein: CASSEAGAGADMQYL.